This T cell receptor beta chain is from a study of control samples from healthy donors and cancer patients. Germline V lookup: CDR1 SEHNR, CDR2 FQNEAQ (reference sequence). The junction had 5 bases not matched to a gene; V was cut back by 5 bases and J by 2 bases. There are 15 residues in the CDR3. Sequencing was performed with immunoSEQ multiplex PCR; in TCRdb, only in-frame clones are kept and a portion is missing. The sample gives 80,000 or so clones, 94% of which show up once; 6.2% is in the top ten. Sequencing input: blood. V and J are TRBV7-9 and TRBJ2-7; 11 bases agree with TRBD1. The clonotype was recovered from a woman aged 40 to 49 in good health. This chain's CDR3 is CASSAGGQGAYEQYF. CDR3 nucleotide sequence: TGTGCCAGCAGCGCAGGGGGACAGGGGGCCTACGAGCAGTACTTC.